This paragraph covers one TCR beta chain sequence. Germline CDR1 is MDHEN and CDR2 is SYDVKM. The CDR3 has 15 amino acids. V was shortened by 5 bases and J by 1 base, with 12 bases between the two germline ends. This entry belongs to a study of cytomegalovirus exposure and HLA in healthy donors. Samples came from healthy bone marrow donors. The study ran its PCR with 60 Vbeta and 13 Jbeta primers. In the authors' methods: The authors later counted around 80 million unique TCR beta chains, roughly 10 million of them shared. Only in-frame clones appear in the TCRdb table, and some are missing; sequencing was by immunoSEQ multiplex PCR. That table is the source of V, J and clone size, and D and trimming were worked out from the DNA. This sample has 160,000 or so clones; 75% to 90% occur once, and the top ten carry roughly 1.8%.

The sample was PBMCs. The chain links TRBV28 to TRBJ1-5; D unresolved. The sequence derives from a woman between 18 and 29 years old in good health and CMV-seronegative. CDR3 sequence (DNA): TGTGCCAGCAGTCGGACGGGAGGGAGCAATCAGCCCCAGCATTTT. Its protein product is CASSRTGGSNQPQHF.